These T cell receptor beta chains were read from a single sample in a study of OX40 agonist ivuxolimab in advanced cancers. The data were produced by immunoSEQ multiplex PCR, yet TCRdb's version contains in-frame clones alone and is incomplete. The sample holds approximately 100,000 clones, approximately 80% seen once. Sequenced material: CD4+ or CD8+ T cells sorted from blood, taken in a trial of the OX40 agonist ivuxolimab. The origin of the receptors is an adult with an advanced solid tumor such as melanoma, head and neck, liver or kidney cancer. Each CDR3 is given without its conserved first and last residue. D genes are given only for firm matches.

>TRBJ2-7|TRBV5-5|TRBD1
ASSLSTGGNYEQY
>TRBJ1-4|TRBV20-1|.
SARGEKLF
>TRBJ2-5|TRBV7-6|.
ASSLARETQY
>TRBJ2-7|TRBV11-2|TRBD2
ASSFAAMGLAGEFYEQY
>TRBJ1-6|TRBV4-2|.
ASSPILSYNSPLH
>TRBJ2-1|TRBV6-5|TRBD2
ASSGSGSSYNEQF
>TRBJ2-3|TRBV18|TRBD2
ASSPPITSGRTDTQY
>TRBJ1-2|TRBV5-6|TRBD1
ASSGTGVNGYT
>TRBJ1-3|TRBV7-2|.
ASSSGGGNTIY
>TRBJ2-1|TRBV5-6|.
ASSPGPNNEQF
>TRBJ2-7|TRBV19|.
ASSIGDRSSEQY
>TRBJ2-3|TRBV4-3|TRBD2
ASSRSGGAADTQY
>TRBJ2-2|TRBV14|.
ASSQGQGRPTGELF
>TRBJ2-2|TRBV18|.
ASSPLEDSLTGELF
>TRBJ1-1|TRBV5-8|TRBD1
ASSLAWGDSEAF
>TRBJ2-7|TRBV30|.
AWSVRANWRYEQY
>TRBJ2-7|TRBV4-1|TRBD2
ASSQDAASGRGSEQY
>TRBJ1-5|TRBV28|.
ASTLLQQGHQPQH
>TRBJ2-1|TRBV5-6|.
ASSVTAEQF
>TRBJ1-4|TRBV7-8|.
ASSLGVGGAAIGKLF
>TRBJ2-7|TRBV7-7|.
ASSLAGGYEQY
>TRBJ2-7|TRBV5-3|TRBD2
ARSSSGGERAYEQY
>TRBJ2-7|TRBV2|.
ASSARVGRR
>TRBJ1-3|TRBV2|.
ASSDPSGGNTIY
>TRBJ2-3|TRBV18|.
ASSLQGPSGTDTQY
>TRBJ1-3|TRBV7-2|.
ASSFDTLGSTIY
>.|TRBV18|TRBD1
ASRDGTASYEQY